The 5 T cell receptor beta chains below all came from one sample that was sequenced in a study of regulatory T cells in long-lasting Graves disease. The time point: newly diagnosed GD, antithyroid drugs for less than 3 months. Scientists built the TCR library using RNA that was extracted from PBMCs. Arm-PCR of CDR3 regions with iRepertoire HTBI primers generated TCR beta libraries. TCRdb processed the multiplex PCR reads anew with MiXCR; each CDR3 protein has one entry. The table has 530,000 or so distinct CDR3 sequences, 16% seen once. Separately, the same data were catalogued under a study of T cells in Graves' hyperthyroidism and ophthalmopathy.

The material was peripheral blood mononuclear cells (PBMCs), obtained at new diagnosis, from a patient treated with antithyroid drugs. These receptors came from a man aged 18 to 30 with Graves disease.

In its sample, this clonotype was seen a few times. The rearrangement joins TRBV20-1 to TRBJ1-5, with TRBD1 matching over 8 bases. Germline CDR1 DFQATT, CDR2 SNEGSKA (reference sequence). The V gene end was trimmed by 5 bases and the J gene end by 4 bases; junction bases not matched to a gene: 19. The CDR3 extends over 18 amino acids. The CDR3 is CSAPQSGAGQGRNQPQHF. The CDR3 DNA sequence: TGCAGTGCTCCCCAGAGCGGGGCCGGACAGGGACGGAATCAGCCCCAGCATTTT.

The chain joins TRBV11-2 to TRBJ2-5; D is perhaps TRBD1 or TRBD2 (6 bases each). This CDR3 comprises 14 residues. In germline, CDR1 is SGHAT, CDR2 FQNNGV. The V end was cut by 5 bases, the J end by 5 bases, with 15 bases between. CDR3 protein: CASSLAKGGETQYF. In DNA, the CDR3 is TGTGCCAGCAGCCTCGCGAAAGGGGGGGAGACCCAGTACTTC.

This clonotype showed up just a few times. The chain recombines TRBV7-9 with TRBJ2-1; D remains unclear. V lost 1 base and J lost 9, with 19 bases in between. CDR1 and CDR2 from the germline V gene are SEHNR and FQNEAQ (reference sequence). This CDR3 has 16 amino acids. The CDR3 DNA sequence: TGTGCCAGCAGCTTAGATTCTGGGGTCGTTGGGGTTGAGCAGTTCTTC. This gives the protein CASSLDSGVVGVEQFF.

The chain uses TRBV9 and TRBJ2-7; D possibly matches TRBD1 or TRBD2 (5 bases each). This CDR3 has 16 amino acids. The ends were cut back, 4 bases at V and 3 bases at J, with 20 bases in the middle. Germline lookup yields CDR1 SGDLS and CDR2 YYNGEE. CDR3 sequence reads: CASSPPKGQGRYEQYF. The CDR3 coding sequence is TGTGCCAGCAGCCCCCCGAAAGGGCAGGGACGCTACGAGCAGTACTTC.

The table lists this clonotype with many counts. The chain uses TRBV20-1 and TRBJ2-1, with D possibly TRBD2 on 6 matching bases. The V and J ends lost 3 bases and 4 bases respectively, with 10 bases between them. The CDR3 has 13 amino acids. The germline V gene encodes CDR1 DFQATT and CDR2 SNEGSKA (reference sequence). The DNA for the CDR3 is TGCAGTGCTAGTGCCGGGACTTACAATGAGCAGTTCTTC. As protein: CSASAGTYNEQFF.